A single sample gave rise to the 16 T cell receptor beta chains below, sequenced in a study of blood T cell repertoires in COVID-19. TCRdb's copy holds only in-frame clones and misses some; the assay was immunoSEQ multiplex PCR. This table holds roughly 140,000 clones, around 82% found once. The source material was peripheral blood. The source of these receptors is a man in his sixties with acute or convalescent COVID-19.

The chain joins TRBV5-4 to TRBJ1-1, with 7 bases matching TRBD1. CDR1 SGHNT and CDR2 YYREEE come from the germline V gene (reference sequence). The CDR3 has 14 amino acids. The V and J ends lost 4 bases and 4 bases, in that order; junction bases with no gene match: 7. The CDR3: CASSTNRGSTEAFF. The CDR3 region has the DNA TGTGCCAGCAGCACCAACAGGGGTAGCACTGAAGCTTTCTTT.

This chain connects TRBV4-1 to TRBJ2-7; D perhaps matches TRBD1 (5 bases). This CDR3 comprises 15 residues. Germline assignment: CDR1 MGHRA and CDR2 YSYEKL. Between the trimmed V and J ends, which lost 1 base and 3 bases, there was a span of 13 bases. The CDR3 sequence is CASSQGGGGSYEQYF. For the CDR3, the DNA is TGCGCCAGCAGCCAAGGGGGCGGCGGCAGCTACGAGCAGTACTTC.

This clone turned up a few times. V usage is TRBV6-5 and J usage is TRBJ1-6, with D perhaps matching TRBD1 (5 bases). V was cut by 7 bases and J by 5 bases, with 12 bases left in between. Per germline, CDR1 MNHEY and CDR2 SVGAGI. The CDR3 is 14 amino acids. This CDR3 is CASNYRNHNSPLHF. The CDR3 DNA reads TGTGCCAGCAACTACAGGAACCATAATTCACCCCTCCACTTT.

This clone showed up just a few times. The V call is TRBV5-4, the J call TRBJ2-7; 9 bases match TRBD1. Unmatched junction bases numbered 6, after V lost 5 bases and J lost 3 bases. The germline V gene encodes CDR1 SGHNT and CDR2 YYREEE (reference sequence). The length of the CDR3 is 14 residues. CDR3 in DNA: TGTGCCAGCAGGTCGACGGGACAGGGCTACGAGCAGTACTTC. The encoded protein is CASRSTGQGYEQYF.

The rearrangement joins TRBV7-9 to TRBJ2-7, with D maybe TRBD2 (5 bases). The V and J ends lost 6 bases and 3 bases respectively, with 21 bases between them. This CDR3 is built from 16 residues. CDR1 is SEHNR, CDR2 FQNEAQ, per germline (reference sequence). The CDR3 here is CASSSGGSVGLYEQYF. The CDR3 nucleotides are TGTGCCAGCAGTTCGGGCGGGTCCGTCGGCCTCTACGAGCAGTACTTC. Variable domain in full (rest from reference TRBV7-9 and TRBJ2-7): DTGVSQNPRHKITKRGQNVTFRCDPISEHNRLYWYRQTLGQGPEFLTYFQNEAQLEKSRLLSDRFSAERPKGSFSTLEIQRTEQGDSAMYLCASSSGGSVGLYEQYFGPGTRLTVT.

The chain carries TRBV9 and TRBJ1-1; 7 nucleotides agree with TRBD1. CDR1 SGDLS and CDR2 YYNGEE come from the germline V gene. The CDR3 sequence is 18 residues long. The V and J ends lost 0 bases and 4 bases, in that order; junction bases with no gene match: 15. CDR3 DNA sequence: TGTGCCAGCAGCGTAGCTCAAGGGACAGAGAGTGGGGTCACTGAAGCTTTCTTT. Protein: CASSVAQGTESGVTEAFF. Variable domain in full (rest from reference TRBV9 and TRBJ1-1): DSGVTQTPKHLITATGQRVTLRCSPRSGDLSVYWYQQSLDQGLQFLIQYYNGEERAKGNILERFSAQQFPDLHSELNLSSLELGDSALYFCASSVAQGTESGVTEAFFGQGTRLTVV.

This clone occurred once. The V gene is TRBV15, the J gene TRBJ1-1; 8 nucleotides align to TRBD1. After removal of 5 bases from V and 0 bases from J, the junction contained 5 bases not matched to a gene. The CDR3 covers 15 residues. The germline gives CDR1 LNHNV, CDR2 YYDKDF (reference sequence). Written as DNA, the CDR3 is TGTGCCACCAGCCGAGGGGACAGGATGAACACTGAAGCTTTCTTT. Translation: CATSRGDRMNTEAFF.

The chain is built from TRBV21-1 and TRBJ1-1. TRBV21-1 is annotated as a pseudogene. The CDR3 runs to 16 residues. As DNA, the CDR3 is TGTGCCAGCAGCAAAGGGGAGGGCACTCGGAGGACCCGAGCTTTCTTT. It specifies CASSKGEGTRRTRAFF.

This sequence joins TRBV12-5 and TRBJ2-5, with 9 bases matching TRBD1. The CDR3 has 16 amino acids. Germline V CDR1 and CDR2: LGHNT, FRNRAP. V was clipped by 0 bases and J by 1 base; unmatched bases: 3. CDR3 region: CASGLVGDRAQETQYF. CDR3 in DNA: TGTGCTAGTGGTTTGGTGGGGGACAGGGCCCAAGAGACCCAGTACTTC.

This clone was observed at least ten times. The CDR3 region is CASSSGTTKNIQYF. CDR3 nucleotides: TGTGCCAGCAGCTCCGGGACTACAAAAAACATTCAGTACTTC. The rearrangement uses TRBV5-4 and TRBJ2-4; TRBD2 matches at 7 bases. V was clipped by 3 bases and J by 4 bases; unmatched bases: 4. The CDR3 has 14 residues. Germline CDR1 reads SGHNT; CDR2 reads YYREEE (reference sequence). Complete variable domain (other parts from reference TRBV5-4 and TRBJ2-4): ETGVTQSPTHLIKTRGQQVTLRCSSQSGHNTVSWYQQALGQGPQFIFQYYREEENGRGNFPPRFSGLQFPNYSSELNVNALELDDSALYLCASSSGTTKNIQYFGAGTRLSVL.

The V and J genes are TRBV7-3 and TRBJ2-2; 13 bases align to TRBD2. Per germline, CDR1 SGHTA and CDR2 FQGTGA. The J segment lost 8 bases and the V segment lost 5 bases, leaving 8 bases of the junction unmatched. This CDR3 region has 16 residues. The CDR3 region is CASSQGLAGVSGELFF. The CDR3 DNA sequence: TGTGCCAGCAGCCAAGGACTAGCGGGAGTGTCTGGGGAGCTGTTTTTT. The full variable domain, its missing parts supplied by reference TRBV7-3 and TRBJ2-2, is GAGVSQTPSNKVTEKGKYVELRCDPISGHTALYWYRQSLGQGPEFLIYFQGTGAADDSGLPNDRFFAVRPEGSVSTLKIQRTERGDSAVYLCASSQGLAGVSGELFFGEGSRLTVL.

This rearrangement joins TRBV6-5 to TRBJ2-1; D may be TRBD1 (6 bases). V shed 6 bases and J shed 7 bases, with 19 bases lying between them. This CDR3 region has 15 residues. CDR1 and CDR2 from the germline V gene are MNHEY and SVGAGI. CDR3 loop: CASSYTGYLNNEQFF. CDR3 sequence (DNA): TGTGCCAGCAGCTATACAGGGTACCTTAATAATGAGCAGTTCTTC.

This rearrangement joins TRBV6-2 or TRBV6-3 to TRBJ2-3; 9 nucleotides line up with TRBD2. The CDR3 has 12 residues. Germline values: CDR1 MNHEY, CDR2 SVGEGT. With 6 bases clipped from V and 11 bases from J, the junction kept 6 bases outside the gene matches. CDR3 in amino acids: CASSEKREVQYF. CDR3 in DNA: TGTGCCAGCAGCGAAAAGCGGGAGGTGCAGTATTTT.

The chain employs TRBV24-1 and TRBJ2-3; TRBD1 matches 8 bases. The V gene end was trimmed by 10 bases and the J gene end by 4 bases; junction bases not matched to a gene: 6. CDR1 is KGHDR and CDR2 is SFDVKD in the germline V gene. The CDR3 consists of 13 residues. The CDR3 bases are TGTGCCACTCAACAGGGGGGCGCAGATACGCAGTATTTT. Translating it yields CATQQGGADTQYF.

CDR3 DNA: TGTGCCAGCAGTTTGGGACAGGGGAGAACCTACGAGCAGTACTTC. Its translation is CASSLGQGRTYEQYF. The rearrangement joins TRBV27 to TRBJ2-7; 10 bases are a match to TRBD1. This CDR3 spans 15 amino acids. V was pared by 3 bases and J by 2 bases, with 4 bases of the junction left unmatched. Germline CDR1 reads MNHEY; CDR2 reads SMNVEV (reference sequence).

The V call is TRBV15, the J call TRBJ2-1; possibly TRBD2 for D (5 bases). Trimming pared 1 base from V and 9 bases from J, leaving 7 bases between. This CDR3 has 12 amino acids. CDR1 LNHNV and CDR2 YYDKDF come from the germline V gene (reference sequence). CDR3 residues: CATSRGEGEQFF. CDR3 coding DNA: TGTGCCACCAGCAGAGGCGAGGGTGAGCAGTTCTTC. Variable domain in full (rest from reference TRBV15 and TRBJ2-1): DAMVIQNPRYQVTQFGKPVTLSCSQTLNHNVMYWYQQKSSQAPKLLFHYYDKDFNNEADTPDNFQSRRPNTSFCFLDIRSPGLGDTAMYLCATSRGEGEQFFGPGTRLTVL.